This T cell receptor beta chain was obtained from a study of blood T cell repertoires in COVID-19. The trim removed 5 bases at V and 9 bases at J, leaving 10 bases unmatched. The CDR3 has 15 residues. Looked up from germline, CDR1 is SGHTA and CDR2 is FQGNSA. Libraries were prepared by immunoSEQ multiplex PCR; TCRdb keeps only in-frame clonotypes and omits some of them. The sample consists of 100,000 to 110,000 clones, about 83% of them appearing once. This sequence joins TRBV7-2 and TRBJ1-6; TRBD1 agrees at 7 bases. The receptor comes from a human donor in a cohort sampled during active COVID-19. Sequencing used peripheral blood. The CDR3 coding sequence is TGTGCCAGCAGCGCCCAAGGGGGCGGTGGTTCACCCCTCCACTTT. Translating it yields CASSAQGGGGSPLHF. Drawing the rest from reference TRBV7-2 and TRBJ1-6, the complete variable domain is GAGVSQSPSNKVTEKGKDVELRCDPISGHTALYWYRQSLGQGLEFLIYFQGNSAPDKSGLPSDRFSAERTGGSVSTLTIQRTQQEDSAVYLCASSAQGGGGSPLHFGNGTRLTVT.